This T cell receptor beta chain was profiled in a study of T-cell reconstitution after alpha-beta-depleted transplantation in children. Study observations and caveats: Diversity of TCRbeta at day 60 was high in some patients, arising from surviving recipient T cells and thymic progenitors. Reportedly, roughly two months post-transplant, alpha-beta T cells arose from several hundred expanded graft clones. T-cell counts and diversity were attributed mostly to newly produced T cells one year after transplant.

Germline V gene sequence: CDR1 KGHSH, CDR2 LQKENI. Trimming left V 5 bases short and J 2 bases short, with 17 bases between. The CDR3 has 16 residues. About this clonotype: The antigen remains unidentified.

TCRbeta library preparation incorporated unique molecular identifiers. TCRdb passed the PCR reads through MiXCR, listing each CDR3 protein once. The profile shows about 110,000 distinct CDR3 sequences, approximately 10% of them singletons. The rearrangement joins TRBV18 to TRBJ2-3; D not certain. This TCR was sampled from a boy younger than 10 with acute lymphoblastic leukemia, due to receive a stem cell transplant. The input for sequencing was PBMCs, taken before TCRalphabeta/CD19-depleted stem cell transplant. The CDR3 DNA is TGTGCCAGCTCATCGGGCTCCGCGGCCATCACAGATACGCAGTATTTT. Its translation is CASSSGSAAITDTQYF.